Here is one TCR beta chain with its context. The data derive from a study of shared clonotypes between healthy human individuals. Genomic DNA of every subset was divided equally among multiple immunoSEQ plates. The method was immunoSEQ multiplex PCR; TCRdb's version includes in-frame clones alone and lacks a portion of them. The table lists some 490,000 clones, approximately 80% of them singletons. Specimen: PBMCs. The TCR comes from a woman aged 40 to 50 in good health. Some clones in this sample may be carry-over from other donors' samples.

This CDR3 reads CASSFPSPRLNEQFF. DNA for the CDR3: TGTGCCAGCAGCTTTCCGAGCCCCAGGCTTAATGAGCAGTTCTTC. The rearrangement links TRBV5-6 to TRBJ2-1, with D unclear. The V end was cut by 2 bases, the J end by 7 bases, with 16 bases between. This CDR3 has 15 amino acids. Germline V CDR1 and CDR2: SGHDT, YYEEEE.